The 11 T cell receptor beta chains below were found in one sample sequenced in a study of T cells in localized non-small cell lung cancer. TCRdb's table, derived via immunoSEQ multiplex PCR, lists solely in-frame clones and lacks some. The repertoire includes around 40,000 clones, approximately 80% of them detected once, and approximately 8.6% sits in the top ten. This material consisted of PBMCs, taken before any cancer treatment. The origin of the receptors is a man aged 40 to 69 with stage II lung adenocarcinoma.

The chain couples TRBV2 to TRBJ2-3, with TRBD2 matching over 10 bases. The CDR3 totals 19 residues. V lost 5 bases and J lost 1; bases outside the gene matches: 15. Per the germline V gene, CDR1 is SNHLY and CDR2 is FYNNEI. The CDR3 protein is CASSYLTGALAGGTDTQYF. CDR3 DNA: TGTGCCAGCAGTTATTTGACAGGGGCGCTAGCGGGGGGCACAGATACGCAGTATTTT.

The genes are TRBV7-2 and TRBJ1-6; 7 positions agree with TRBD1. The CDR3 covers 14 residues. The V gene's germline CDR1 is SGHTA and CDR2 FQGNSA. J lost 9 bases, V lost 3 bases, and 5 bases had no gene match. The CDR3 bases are TGTGCCAGCAGCTTGACAGGGCTTTCTTCACCCCTCCACTTT. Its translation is CASSLTGLSSPLHF. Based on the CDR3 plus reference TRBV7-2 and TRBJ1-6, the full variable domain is GAGVSQSPSNKVTEKGKDVELRCDPISGHTALYWYRQSLGQGLEFLIYFQGNSAPDKSGLPSDRFSAERTGGSVSTLTIQRTQQEDSAVYLCASSLTGLSSPLHFGNGTRLTVT.

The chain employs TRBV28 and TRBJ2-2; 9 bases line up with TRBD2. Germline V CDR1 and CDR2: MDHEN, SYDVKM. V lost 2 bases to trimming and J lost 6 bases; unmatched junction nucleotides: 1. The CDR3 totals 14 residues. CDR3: CASSLGGRAGELFF. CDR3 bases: TGTGCCAGCAGTTTAGGCGGGAGGGCCGGGGAGCTGTTTTTT.

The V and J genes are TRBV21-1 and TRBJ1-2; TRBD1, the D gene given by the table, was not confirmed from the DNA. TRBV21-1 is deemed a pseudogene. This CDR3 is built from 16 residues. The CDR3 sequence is CASSKADRVTGYGYTF. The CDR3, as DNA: TGTGCCAGCAGCAAAGCTGACAGGGTCACGGGCTATGGCTACACCTTC.

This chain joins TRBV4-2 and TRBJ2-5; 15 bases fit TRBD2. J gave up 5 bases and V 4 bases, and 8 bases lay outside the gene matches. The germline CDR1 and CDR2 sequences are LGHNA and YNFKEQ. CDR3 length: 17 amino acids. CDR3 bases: TGTGCCAGCAGCCCCGGGACTAGCGGGGGGAAGAGGGAGACCCAGTACTTC. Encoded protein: CASSPGTSGGKRETQYF.

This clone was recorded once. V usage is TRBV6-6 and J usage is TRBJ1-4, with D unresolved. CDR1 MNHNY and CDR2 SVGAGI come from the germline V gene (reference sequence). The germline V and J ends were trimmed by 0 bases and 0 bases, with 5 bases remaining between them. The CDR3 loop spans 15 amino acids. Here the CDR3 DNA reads TGTGCCAGCAGTTACTCAGAATCAACTAATGAAAAACTGTTTTTT. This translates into CASSYSESTNEKLFF.

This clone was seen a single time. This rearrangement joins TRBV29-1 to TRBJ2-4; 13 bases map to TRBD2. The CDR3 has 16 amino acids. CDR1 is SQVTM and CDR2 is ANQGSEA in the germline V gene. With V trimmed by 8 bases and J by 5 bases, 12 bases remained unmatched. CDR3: CSTKGTSGVSENIQYF. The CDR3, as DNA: TGCAGCACGAAGGGGACTAGCGGGGTGTCAGAAAACATTCAGTACTTC.

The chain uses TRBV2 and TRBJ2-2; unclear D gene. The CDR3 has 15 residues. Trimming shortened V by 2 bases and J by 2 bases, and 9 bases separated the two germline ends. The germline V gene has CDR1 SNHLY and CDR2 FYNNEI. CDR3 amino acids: CASSESSPNTGELFF. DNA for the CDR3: TGTGCCAGCAGTGAATCCAGCCCTAACACCGGGGAGCTGTTTTTT.

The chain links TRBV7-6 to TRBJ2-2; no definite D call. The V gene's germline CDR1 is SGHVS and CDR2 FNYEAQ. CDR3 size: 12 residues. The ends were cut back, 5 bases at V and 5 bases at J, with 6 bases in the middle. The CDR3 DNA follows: TGTGCCAGCAGCAGGGATACCGGGGAGCTGTTTTTT. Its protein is CASSRDTGELFF.

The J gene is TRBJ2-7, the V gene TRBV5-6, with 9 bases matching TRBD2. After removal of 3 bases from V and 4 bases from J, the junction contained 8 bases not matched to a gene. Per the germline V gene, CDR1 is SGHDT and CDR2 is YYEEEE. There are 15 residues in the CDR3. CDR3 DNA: TGTGCCAGCAGCTATGATAGCGGGGGTTCATACGAGCAGTACTTC. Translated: CASSYDSGGSYEQYF.

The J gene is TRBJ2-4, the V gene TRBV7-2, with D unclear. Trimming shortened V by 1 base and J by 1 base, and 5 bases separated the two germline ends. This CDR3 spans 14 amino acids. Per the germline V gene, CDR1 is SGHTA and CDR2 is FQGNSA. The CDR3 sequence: CASSLGVAKNIQYF. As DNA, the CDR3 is TGTGCCAGCAGCTTAGGGGTGGCCAAAAACATTCAGTACTTC.